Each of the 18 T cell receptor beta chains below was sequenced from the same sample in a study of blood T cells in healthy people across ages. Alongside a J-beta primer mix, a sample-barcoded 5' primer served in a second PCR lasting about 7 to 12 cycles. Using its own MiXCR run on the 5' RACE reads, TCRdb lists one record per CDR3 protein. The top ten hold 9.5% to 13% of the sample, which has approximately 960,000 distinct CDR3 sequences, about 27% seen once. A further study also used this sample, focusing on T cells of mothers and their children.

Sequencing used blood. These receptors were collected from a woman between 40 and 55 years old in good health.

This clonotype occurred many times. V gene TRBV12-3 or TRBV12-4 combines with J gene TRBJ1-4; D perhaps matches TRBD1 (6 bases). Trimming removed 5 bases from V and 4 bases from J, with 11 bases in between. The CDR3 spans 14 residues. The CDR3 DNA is TGTGCCAGCAGTCCGGACAGCGGTAATGAAAAACTGTTTTTT. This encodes CASSPDSGNEKLFF.

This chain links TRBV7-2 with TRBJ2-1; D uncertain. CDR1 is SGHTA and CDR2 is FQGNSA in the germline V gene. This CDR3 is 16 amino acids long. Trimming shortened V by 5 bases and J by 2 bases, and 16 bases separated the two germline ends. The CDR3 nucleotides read TGTGCCAGCAGCCCGGTGGCGTCACTTACCTACAATGAGCAGTTCTTC. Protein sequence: CASSPVASLTYNEQFF.

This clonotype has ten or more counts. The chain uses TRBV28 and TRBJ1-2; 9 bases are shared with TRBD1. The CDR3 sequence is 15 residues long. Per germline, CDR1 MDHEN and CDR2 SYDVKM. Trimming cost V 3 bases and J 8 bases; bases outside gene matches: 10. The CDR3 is CASSFRDRAMGGYTF. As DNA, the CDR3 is TGTGCCAGCAGTTTCCGGGACAGGGCGATGGGCGGCTACACCTTC.

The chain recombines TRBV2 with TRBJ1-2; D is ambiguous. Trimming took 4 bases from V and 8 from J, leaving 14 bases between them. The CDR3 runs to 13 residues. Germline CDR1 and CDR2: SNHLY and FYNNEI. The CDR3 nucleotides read TGTGCCAGCAGTGCTTTAAAGAAGGAGGGCTACACCTTC. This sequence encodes CASSALKKEGYTF.

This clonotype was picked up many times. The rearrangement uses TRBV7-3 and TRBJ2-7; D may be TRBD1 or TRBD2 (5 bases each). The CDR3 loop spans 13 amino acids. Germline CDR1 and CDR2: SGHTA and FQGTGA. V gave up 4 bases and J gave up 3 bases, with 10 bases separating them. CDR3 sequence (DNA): TGTGCCAGCAGCTCCGGGGCTAACTACGAGCAGTACTTC. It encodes CASSSGANYEQYF.

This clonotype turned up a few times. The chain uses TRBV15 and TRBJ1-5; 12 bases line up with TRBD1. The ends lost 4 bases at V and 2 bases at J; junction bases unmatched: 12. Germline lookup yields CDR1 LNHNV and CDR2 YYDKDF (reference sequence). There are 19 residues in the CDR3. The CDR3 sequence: CATSISMGGQGARNQPQHF. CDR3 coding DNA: TGTGCCACCAGCATAAGTATGGGGGGACAGGGGGCCCGCAATCAGCCCCAGCATTTT.

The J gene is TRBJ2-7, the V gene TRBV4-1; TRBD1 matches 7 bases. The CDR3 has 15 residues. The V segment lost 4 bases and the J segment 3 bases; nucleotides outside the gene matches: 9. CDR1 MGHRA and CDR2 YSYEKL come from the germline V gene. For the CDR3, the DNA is TGCGCCAGCAGCCTGCAGACAGGGTCGGGCTACGAGCAGTACTTC. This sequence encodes CASSLQTGSGYEQYF.

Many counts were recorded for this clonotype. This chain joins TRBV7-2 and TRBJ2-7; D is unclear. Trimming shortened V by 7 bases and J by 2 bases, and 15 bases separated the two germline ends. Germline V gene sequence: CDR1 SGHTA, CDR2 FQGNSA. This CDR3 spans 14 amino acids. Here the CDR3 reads CASTLGLGTYEQYF. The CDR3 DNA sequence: TGTGCCAGCACCCTCGGGCTAGGAACCTACGAGCAGTACTTC.

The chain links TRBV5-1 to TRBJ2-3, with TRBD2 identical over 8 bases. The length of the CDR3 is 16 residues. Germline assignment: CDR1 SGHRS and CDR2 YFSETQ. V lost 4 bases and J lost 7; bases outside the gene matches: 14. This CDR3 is CASSGGTSRFTHTQYF. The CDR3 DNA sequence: TGCGCCAGCAGCGGCGGGACTAGTCGTTTTACACATACGCAGTATTTT.

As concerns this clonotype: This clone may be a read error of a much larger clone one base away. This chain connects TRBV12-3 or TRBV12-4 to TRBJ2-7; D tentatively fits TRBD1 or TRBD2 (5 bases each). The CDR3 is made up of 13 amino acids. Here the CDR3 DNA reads TGTGCCGGCAGTTTGGGGGAAGCCTACGAGCAGTACTTC. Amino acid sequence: CAGSLGEAYEQYF.

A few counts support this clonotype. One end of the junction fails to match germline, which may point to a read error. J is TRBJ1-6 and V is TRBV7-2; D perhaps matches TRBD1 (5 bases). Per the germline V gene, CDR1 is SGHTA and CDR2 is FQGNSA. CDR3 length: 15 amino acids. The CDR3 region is CANSLGSGEGSPLHF. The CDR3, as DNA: TGTGCCAACAGCTTAGGATCGGGGGAAGGGTCACCCCTCCACTTT.

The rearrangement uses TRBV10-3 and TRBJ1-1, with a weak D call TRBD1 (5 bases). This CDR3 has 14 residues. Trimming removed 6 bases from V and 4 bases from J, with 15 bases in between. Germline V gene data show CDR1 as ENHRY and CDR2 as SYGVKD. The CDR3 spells CAIRGMGTSTEAFF. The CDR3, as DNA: TGTGCCATCAGGGGAATGGGGACGAGCACTGAAGCTTTCTTT.

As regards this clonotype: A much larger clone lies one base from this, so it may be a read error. The CDR3 nucleotides are TGCAGTGCTAGAGTAGGAAATAGGGCAGTGAACACTGAAGCTTTCTTT. Its translation: CSARVGNRAVNTEAFF. V and J are TRBV20-1 and TRBJ1-1; no firm D call. CDR1 and CDR2 from the germline V gene are DFQATT and SNEGSKA (reference sequence). V gave up 1 base and J gave up 0 bases, with 15 bases separating them. The CDR3 covers 16 residues.

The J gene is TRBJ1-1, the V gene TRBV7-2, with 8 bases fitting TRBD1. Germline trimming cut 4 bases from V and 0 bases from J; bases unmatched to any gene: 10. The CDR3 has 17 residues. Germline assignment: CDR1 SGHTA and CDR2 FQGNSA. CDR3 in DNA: TGTGCCAGCAGCTCGGGGTGGGGACAGGCGTTGAACACTGAAGCTTTCTTT. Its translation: CASSSGWGQALNTEAFF. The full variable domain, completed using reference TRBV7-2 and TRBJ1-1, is GAGVSQSPSNKVTEKGKDVELRCDPISGHTALYWYRQSLGQGLEFLIYFQGNSAPDKSGLPSDRFSAERTGGSVSTLTIQRTQQEDSAVYLCASSSGWGQALNTEAFFGQGTRLTVV.

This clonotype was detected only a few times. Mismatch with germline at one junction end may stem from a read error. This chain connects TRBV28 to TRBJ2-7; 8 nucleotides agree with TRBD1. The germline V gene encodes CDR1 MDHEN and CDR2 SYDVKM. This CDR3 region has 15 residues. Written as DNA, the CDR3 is TGTGCCAGCAGTCAAACAGGGGGGAGTTCCTACGGGCAGTACTTC. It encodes CASSQTGGSSYGQYF. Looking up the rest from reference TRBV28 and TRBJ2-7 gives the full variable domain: DVKVTQSSRYLVKRTGEKVFLECVQDMDHENMFWYRQDPGLGLRLIYFSYDVKMKEKGDIPEGYSVSREKKERFSLILESASTNQTSMYLCASSQTGGSSYGQYFGPGTRLTVT.

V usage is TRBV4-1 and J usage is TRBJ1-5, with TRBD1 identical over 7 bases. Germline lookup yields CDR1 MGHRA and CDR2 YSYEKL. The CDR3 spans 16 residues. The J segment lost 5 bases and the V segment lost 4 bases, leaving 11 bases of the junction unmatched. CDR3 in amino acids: CASSLESGTAYQPQHF. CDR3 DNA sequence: TGCGCCAGCAGCCTAGAATCTGGGACAGCTTATCAGCCCCAGCATTTT.

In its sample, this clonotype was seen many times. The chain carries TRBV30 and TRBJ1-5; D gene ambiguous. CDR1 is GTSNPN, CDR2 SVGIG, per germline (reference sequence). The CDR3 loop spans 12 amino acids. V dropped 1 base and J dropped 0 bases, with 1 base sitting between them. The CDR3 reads CAWSGSNQPQHF. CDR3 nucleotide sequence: TGTGCCTGGAGTGGTAGCAATCAGCCCCAGCATTTT. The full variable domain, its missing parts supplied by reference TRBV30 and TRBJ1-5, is SQTIHQWPATLVQPVGSPLSLECTVEGTSNPNLYWYRQAAGRGLQLLFYSVGIGQISSEVPQNLSASRPQDRQFILSSKKLLLSDSGFYLCAWSGSNQPQHFGDGTRLSIL.

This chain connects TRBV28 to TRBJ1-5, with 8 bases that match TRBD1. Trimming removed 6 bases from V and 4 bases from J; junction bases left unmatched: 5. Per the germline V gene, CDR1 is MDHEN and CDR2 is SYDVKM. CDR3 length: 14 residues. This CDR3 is CASRKTGVNQPQHF. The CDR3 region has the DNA TGTGCCAGCAGGAAGACAGGGGTGAATCAGCCCCAGCATTTT.